These 10 T cell receptor beta chains were sequenced from one sample in a study of OX40 agonist ivuxolimab in advanced cancers. Produced via immunoSEQ multiplex PCR; TCRdb's table is partial and in-frame only. Of around 140,000 clones listed, just over 90% are singletons. Material: CD4+ or CD8+ T cells sorted from blood, obtained in a trial of the OX40 agonist ivuxolimab. The receptor source for this set is an adult with an advanced solid tumor such as melanoma, head and neck, liver or kidney cancer.

The gene calls are TRBV6-1 and TRBJ2-1; perhaps TRBD1 as D (6 bases). Trimming pared 5 bases from V and 4 bases from J, leaving 15 bases between. Germline V gene lookup returns CDR1 MNHNS and CDR2 SASEGT. The CDR3 has 15 amino acids. The CDR3 nucleotides are TGTGCCAGCAGTTTCCCCGGGACACTTTACAATGAGCAGTTCTTC. This codes for CASSFPGTLYNEQFF.

The V call is TRBV15, the J call TRBJ2-7, with a possible D match to TRBD2 (6 bases). The CDR3 covers 18 residues. Trimming took 0 bases from V and 4 from J, leaving 22 bases between them. CDR1 and CDR2 from the germline V gene are LNHNV and YYDKDF (reference sequence). In DNA form, the CDR3 reads TGTGCCACCAGCAGAGATGTGGACGGAGGGCCGCGGCAGTACGAGCAGTACTTC. It yields the protein CATSRDVDGGPRQYEQYF. Full variable domain (missing parts from reference TRBV15 and TRBJ2-7): DAMVIQNPRYQVTQFGKPVTLSCSQTLNHNVMYWYQQKSSQAPKLLFHYYDKDFNNEADTPDNFQSRRPNTSFCFLDIRSPGLGDTAMYLCATSRDVDGGPRQYEQYFGPGTRLTVT.

This rearrangement joins TRBV7-3 to TRBJ1-1; D gene uncertain. Germline V lookup: CDR1 SGHTA, CDR2 FQGTGA. V was pared by 8 bases and J by 1 base, with 8 bases between. The CDR3 loop spans 12 amino acids. CDR3 in amino acids: CASGEGNTEAFF. CDR3 coding DNA: TGTGCCAGCGGGGAGGGGAACACTGAAGCTTTCTTT.

The chain combines TRBV7-2 with TRBJ1-5; a possible D gene is TRBD1 (6 bases). CDR3 size: 15 residues. V was cut by 6 bases and J by 6 bases, with 18 bases left in between. From germline, CDR1 is SGHTA and CDR2 FQGNSA. CDR3 amino acids: CASRKGGGGGQPQHF. The CDR3 nucleotides read TGTGCCAGCAGAAAGGGGGGAGGAGGGGGTCAGCCCCAGCATTTT. Looking up the rest from reference TRBV7-2 and TRBJ1-5 gives the full variable domain: GAGVSQSPSNKVTEKGKDVELRCDPISGHTALYWYRQSLGQGLEFLIYFQGNSAPDKSGLPSDRFSAERTGGSVSTLTIQRTQQEDSAVYLCASRKGGGGGQPQHFGDGTRLSIL.

The chain employs TRBV7-6 and TRBJ2-5, with TRBD2 identical over 8 bases. Germline V gene data show CDR1 as SGHVS and CDR2 as FNYEAQ. V was pared by 2 bases and J by 5 bases, with 1 base of the junction left unmatched. The CDR3 spans 13 residues. CDR3 amino acids: CASSLSGGETQYF. Here the CDR3 DNA reads TGTGCCAGCAGCTTATCGGGAGGGGAGACCCAGTACTTC.

A note on this clone: Other DNA sequences in this sample translate to the same CDR3. V and J are TRBV9 and TRBJ2-1; perhaps TRBD2 as D (5 bases). The ends were cut back, 0 bases at V and 1 base at J, with 8 bases in the middle. CDR3 size: 15 residues. Germline-derived CDR1 and CDR2 are SGDLS and YYNGEE. The CDR3 DNA is TGTGCCAGCAGCGTAGACAGCGGTTCCTACAATGAGCAGTTCTTC. It is translated as CASSVDSGSYNEQFF.

J is TRBJ2-3 and V is TRBV7-3, with TRBD2 identical over 8 bases. The ends lost 2 bases at V and 6 bases at J; junction bases unmatched: 4. CDR1 and CDR2 from the germline V gene are SGHTA and FQGTGA. This CDR3 spans 14 amino acids. In nucleotides, the CDR3 is TGTGCCAGCAGCTTATCAGCGGGAGTGGATACGCAGTATTTT. It is translated as CASSLSAGVDTQYF.

V gene TRBV14 combines with J gene TRBJ2-7, with D possibly matching TRBD1 (6 bases). Trimming stripped 2 bases from V and 4 bases from J, with 12 bases between. The germline V gene has CDR1 SGHDN and CDR2 FVKESK. The CDR3 is 14 residues long. The CDR3 here is CASSQTGWAYEQYF. CDR3 nucleotides: TGTGCCAGCAGCCAAACAGGGTGGGCATACGAGCAGTACTTC. Full variable domain (missing parts from reference TRBV14 and TRBJ2-7): EAGVTQFPSHSVIEKGQTVTLRCDPISGHDNLYWYRRVMGKEIKFLLHFVKESKQDESGMPNNRFLAERTGGTYSTLKVQPAELEDSGVYFCASSQTGWAYEQYFGPGTRLTVT.

V is TRBV7-3 and J is TRBJ2-2; the D is unclear. CDR1 and CDR2 (germline): SGHTA, FQGTGA. The CDR3 extends over 12 amino acids. Deletions cut 1 base from V and 6 bases from J, with 3 bases between. This chain's CDR3 is CASSLNPGELFF. Written as DNA, the CDR3 is TGTGCCAGCAGCTTAAACCCCGGGGAGCTGTTTTTT.

The chain links TRBV19 to TRBJ2-5; no reliable D call. V lost 5 bases and J lost 5, with 18 bases in between. Germline CDR1 and CDR2: LNHDA and SQIVND (reference sequence). CDR3 length equals 15 residues. For the CDR3, the DNA is TGTGCCAGTAGTCCTCTGGGGTCTGTGACGGAGACCCAGTACTTC. Translated: CASSPLGSVTETQYF.